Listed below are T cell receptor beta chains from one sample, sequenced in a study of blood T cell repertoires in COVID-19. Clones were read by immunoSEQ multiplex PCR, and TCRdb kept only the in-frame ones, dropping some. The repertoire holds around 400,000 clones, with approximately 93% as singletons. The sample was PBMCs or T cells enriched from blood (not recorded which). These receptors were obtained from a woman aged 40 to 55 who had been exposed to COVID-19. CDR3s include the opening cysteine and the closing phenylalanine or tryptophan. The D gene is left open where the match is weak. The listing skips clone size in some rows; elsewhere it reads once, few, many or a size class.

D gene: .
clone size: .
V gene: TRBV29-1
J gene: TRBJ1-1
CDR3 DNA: TGCAGCGTTTCAAAGGGGCCGGGGGGCACTGAAGCTTTCTTT
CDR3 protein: CSVSKGPGGTEAFF

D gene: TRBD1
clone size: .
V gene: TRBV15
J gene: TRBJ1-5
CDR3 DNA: TGTGCCACCAGCAGGGAGGGGGCGGGAAATCAGCCCCAGCATTTT
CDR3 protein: CATSREGAGNQPQHF

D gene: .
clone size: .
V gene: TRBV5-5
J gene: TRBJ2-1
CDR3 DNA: TGTGCCAGCGAGCGACCCTCAGGGCAAAGGGCGTACAATGAGCAGTTCTTC
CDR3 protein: CASERPSGQRAYNEQFF

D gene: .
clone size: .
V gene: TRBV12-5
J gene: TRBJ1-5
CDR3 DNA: TGTGCTAGTGGCCCCGGGGTTTTCTCAGATCAGCCCCAGCATTTT
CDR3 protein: CASGPGVFSDQPQHF

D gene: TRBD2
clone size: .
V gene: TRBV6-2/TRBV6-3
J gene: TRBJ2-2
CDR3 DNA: TGTGCCAGCAGTCCCGGGACTAGAGTGGTCGGGGAGCTGTTTTTT
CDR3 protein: CASSPGTRVVGELFF

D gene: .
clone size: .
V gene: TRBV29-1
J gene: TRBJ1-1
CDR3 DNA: TGCAGCGCTCGGGGGGGGCGAACTGAAGCTTTCTTT
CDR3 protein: CSARGGRTEAFF

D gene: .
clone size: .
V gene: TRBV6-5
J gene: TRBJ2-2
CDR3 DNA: TGTGCCAGCACTGTCCTCGATGGGGGCGCCGGGGAGCTGTTTTTT
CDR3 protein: CASTVLDGGAGELFF

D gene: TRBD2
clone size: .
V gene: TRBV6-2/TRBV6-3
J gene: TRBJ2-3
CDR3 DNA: TGTGCCAGCAGTTCGACTAGCGGGCTCACAGATACGCAGTATTTT
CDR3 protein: CASSSTSGLTDTQYF

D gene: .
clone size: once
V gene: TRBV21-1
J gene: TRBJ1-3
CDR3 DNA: TGTGCCAGCAGCAGATCAGAAGGAAACACCATATATTTT
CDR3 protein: CASSRSEGNTIYF

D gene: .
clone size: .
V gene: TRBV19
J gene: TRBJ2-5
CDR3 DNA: TGTGCCAGTAGTCCTGGACAGACAGAGACCCAGTACTTC
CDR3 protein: CASSPGQTETQYF

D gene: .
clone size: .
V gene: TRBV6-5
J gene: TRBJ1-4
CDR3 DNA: TGTGCCAGCACCAAAGGAGGGAATAGTGAAAAACTGTTTTTT
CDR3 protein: CASTKGGNSEKLFF

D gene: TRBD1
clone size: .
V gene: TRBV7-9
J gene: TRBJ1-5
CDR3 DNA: TGTGCCAGCAGCTTCGCAGGGGGCGCCGGGCAGCCCCAGCATTTT
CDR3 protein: CASSFAGGAGQPQHF

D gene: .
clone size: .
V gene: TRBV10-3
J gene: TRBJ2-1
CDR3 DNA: TGTGCCATCATGAGGAGCCCAGGGGCCCAAGGGGATGAGCAGTTCTTC
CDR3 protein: CAIMRSPGAQGDEQFF

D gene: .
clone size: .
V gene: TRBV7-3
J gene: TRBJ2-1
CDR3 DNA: TGTGCCAGCAGCTTAACGGAACTACAAGAGCAGTTCTTC
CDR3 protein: CASSLTELQEQFF

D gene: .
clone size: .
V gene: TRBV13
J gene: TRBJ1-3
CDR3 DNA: TGTGCCAGCAGCTTAGACCCAGAATCAGGGTTAGTCGGCACCATATATTTT
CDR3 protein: CASSLDPESGLVGTIYF

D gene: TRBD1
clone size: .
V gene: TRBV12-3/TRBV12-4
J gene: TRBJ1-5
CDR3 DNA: TGTGCCAGCAGCCCCGACAGGGAACAGCCCCAGCATTTT
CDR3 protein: CASSPDREQPQHF

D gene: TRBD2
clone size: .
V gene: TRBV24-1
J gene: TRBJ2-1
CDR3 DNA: TGTGCCACCAGTGATCTAGCGGGAAATTCCTACAATGAGCAGTTCTTC
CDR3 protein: CATSDLAGNSYNEQFF

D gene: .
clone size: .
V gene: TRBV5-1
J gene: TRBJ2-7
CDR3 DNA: TGCGCCAGCAGCCCCCGACTAGGGAGCTCCTACGAGCAGTACTTC
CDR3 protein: CASSPRLGSSYEQYF

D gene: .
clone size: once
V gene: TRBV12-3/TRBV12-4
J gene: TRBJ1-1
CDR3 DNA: TGTGCCAGCAGTCCAAAACACGGCGGTGAAGCTTTCTTT
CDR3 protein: CASSPKHGGEAFF

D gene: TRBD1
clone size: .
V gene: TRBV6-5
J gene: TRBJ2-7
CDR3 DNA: TGTGCCAGCAATACAGGGGCCGAGCAGTACTTC
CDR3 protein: CASNTGAEQYF

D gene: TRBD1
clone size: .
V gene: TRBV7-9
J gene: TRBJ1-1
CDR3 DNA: TGTGCCAGCAGCTCGACAGGGACGAACACTAAAGCTTTCTTT
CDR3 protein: CASSSTGTNTKAFF

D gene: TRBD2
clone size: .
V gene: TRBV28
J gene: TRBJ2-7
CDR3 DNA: TGTGCCAGCAGTTCGGTCTCCTTCGGACTAGCGGGCAGCTCCTACGAGCAGTACTTC
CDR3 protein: CASSSVSFGLAGSSYEQYF

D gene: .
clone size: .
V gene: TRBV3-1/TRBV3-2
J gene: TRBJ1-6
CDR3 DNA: TGTGCCAGCAGCCGAGGACAGTTATCAACCCTCCACTTT
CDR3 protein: CASSRGQLSTLHF

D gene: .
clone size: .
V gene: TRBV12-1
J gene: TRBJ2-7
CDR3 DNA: TGTGCCAGCAGCTTGGGGGAGGAAGGTTACGAGCAGTACTTC
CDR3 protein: CASSLGEEGYEQYF

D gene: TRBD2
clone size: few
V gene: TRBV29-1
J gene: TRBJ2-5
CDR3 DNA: TGCAGCGTTACCTTGACTAGCGGGAGAGAGACCCAGTACTTC
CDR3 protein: CSVTLTSGRETQYF

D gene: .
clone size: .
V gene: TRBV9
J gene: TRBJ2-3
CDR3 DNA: TGTGCCAGCAGCGTTAGCGAAGATACGCAGTATTTT
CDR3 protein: CASSVSEDTQYF

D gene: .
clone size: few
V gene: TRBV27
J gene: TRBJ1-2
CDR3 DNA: TGTGCCAGCGTTCCGGGCTATGGCTACACCTTC
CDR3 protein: CASVPGYGYTF

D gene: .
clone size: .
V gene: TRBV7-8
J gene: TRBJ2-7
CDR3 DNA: TGTGCCAGCAGCCCCCCCAAGTGGGTGAGGGAGCAGTACTTC
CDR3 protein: CASSPPKWVREQYF

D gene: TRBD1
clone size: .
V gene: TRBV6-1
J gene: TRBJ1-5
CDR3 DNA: TGTGCCAGCAGTGCAACAGGGGGCACAGGCAATCAGCCCCAGCATTTT
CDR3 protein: CASSATGGTGNQPQHF

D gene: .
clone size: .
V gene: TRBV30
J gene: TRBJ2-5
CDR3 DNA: TGTGCCTGGAGTGTGGAGTGGACACCCTTCCAAGAGACCCAGTACTTC
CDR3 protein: CAWSVEWTPFQETQYF

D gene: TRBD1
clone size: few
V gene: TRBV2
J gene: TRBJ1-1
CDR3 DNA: TGTGCCAGCACCAGACAGGGGTTGAACACTGAAGCTTTCTTT
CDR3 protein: CASTRQGLNTEAFF

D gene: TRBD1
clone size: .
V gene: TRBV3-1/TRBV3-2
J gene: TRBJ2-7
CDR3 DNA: TGTGCCAGCAGCCCCCGGGACAGAAGCTCCTACGAGCAGTACTTC
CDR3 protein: CASSPRDRSSYEQYF

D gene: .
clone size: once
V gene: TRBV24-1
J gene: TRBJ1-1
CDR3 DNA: TGTGCCACCAGTGATTTGGCGGGGGGCGCCACTGAAGCTTTCTTT
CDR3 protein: CATSDLAGGATEAFF

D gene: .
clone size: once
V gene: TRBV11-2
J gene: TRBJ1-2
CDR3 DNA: TGTGCCAGCAGCTTTGGGGCGGGAGATACATATGGCTACACCTTC
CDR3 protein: CASSFGAGDTYGYTF

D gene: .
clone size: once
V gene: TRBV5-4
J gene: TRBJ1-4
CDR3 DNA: TGTGCCAGCAGCTTGGCGGTCGAAAATGAAAAACTGTTTTTT
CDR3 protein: CASSLAVENEKLFF

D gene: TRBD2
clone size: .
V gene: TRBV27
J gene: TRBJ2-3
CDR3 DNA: TGTGCCAGCAGTTTCTCGGGTAGCGGGGCAGATACGCAGTATTTT
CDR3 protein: CASSFSGSGADTQYF

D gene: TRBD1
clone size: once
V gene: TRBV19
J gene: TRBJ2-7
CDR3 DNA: TGTGCCAGTAGTATGAGGGGACAGACCTCCTACGAGCAGTACTTC
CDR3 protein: CASSMRGQTSYEQYF

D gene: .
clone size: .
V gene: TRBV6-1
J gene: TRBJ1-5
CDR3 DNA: TGTGCCAGCATGGGAGGGAATCAGCCCCAGCATTTT
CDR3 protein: CASMGGNQPQHF

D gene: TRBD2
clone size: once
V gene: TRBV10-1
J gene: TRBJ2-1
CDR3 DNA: TGCGCCAGCAGTGAGCAGCGGGTAGCGGGAGGGCGAAATGAGCAGTTCTTC
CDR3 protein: CASSEQRVAGGRNEQFF

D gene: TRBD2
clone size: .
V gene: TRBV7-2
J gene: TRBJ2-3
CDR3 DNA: TGTGCCAGCATGCATAGCGGGAGTGTTACAGATACGCAGTATTTT
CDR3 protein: CASMHSGSVTDTQYF

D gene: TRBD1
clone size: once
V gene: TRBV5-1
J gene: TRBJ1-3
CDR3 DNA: TGCGCCAGCAGAAAGGACAGGACTATCTCTGGAAACACCATATATTTT
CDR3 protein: CASRKDRTISGNTIYF

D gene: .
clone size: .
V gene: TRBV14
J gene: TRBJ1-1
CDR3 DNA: TGTGCCAGCAGCCAAGAGGGTCTAGGCCACTTCATGAACACTGAAGCTTTCTTT
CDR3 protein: CASSQEGLGHFMNTEAFF

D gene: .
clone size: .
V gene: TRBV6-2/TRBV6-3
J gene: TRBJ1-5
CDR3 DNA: TGTGCCAGCAGCCAGAGGCAGGGGTCGGGCAATCAGCCCCAGCATTTT
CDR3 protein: CASSQRQGSGNQPQHF

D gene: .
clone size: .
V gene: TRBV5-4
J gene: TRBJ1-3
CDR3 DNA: TGTGCCAGCAGCCCCTCGATAGCGGGGAGTGGAAACACCATATATTTT
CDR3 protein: CASSPSIAGSGNTIYF

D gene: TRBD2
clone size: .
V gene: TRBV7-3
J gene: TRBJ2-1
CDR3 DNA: TGTGCCAGCAGCTTTGGAGCGGGACGCTACAATGAGCAGTTCTTC
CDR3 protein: CASSFGAGRYNEQFF

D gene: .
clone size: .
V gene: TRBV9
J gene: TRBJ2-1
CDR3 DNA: TGTGCCAGCAGCTCCAGAGGGGACTCGGTCCGGAATGAGCAGTTCTTC
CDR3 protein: CASSSRGDSVRNEQFF

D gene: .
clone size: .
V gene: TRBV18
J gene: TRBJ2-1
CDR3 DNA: TGTGCCAGCTCACCGGATCTAGGGGGAGTAGGCTACAATGAGCAGTTCTTC
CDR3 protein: CASSPDLGGVGYNEQFF

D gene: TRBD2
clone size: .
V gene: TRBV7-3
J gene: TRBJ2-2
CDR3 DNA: TGTGCCAGCAGCTTCTTTAGCGGGGGGGCCGGAGAGCTGTTTTTT
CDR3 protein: CASSFFSGGAGELFF

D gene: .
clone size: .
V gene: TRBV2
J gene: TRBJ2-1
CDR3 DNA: TGTGCCAGCGCGAGGGAGCCCAGGTCCAATGAGCAGTTCTTC
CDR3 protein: CASAREPRSNEQFF

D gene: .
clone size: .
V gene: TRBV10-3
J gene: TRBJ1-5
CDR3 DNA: TGTGCCATCAGTGGGGAAGGACAGAAGGGCCAGCCCCAGCATTTT
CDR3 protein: CAISGEGQKGQPQHF

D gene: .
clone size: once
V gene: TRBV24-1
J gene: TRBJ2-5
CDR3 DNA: TGTGCCACCAGTGACCCCCGAGGCAGCCAAGAGACCCAGTACTTC
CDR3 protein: CATSDPRGSQETQYF

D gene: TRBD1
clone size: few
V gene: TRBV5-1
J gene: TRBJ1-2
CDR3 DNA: TGCGCCAGCAGCTTGGAGGGGGCCTTGAGGGGCTACACCTTC
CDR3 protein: CASSLEGALRGYTF

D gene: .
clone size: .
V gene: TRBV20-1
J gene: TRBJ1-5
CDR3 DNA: TGCAGTGCTAGTCGGGGAAGGACAGTTAGCAATCAGCCCCAGCATTTT
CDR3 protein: CSASRGRTVSNQPQHF

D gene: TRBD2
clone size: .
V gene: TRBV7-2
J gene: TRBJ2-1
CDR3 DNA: TGTGCCAGCAGCTTAATTAGCGGGAGTTCCTACAATGAGCAGTTCTTC
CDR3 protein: CASSLISGSSYNEQFF